The rows below give T cell receptor beta chains drawn from one sample of a study of cytomegalovirus exposure and HLA in healthy donors. The protocol was immunoSEQ multiplex PCR, while the TCRdb copy is restricted to in-frame clones and leaves out a portion. Among about 90,000 clones listed, less than 75% were seen once. The specimen was PBMCs. These receptors all stem from a man in his thirties or forties in good health and CMV-seronegative. The CDR3 runs from the conserved cysteine through the conserved F or W. Each record gives: clone size, J gene, V gene, CDR3 length, D gene, CDR3 protein, CDR3 DNA. The D gene is left open where the match is weak. Clone size appears in some rows only: once, few, many, or a class for an expanded clone.

clone_size: -; j_call: TRBJ2-7; v_call: TRBV10-3; cdr3_length: 14; d_call: TRBD1; cdr3_aa: CAISGQGQAYEQYF; cdr3_nt: TGTGCCATCAGTGGACAGGGACAAGCCTACGAGCAGTACTTC
clone_size: -; j_call: TRBJ1-6; v_call: TRBV2; cdr3_length: 16; d_call: TRBD1; cdr3_aa: CASGQDPSSYNSPLHF; cdr3_nt: TGTGCCTCGGGACAGGACCCGAGCTCCTATAATTCACCCCTCCACTTT
clone_size: few; j_call: TRBJ1-1; v_call: TRBV6-6; cdr3_length: 13; d_call: TRBD1; cdr3_aa: CASGQGQIAEAFF; cdr3_nt: TGTGCCAGCGGACAGGGGCAAATCGCTGAAGCTTTCTTT
clone_size: -; j_call: TRBJ1-2; v_call: TRBV9; cdr3_length: 17; d_call: -; cdr3_aa: CASSVGPHGGTNYGYTF; cdr3_nt: TGTGCCAGCAGCGTAGGGCCGCATGGGGGGACCAACTATGGCTACACCTTC
clone_size: -; j_call: TRBJ2-2; v_call: TRBV21-1; cdr3_length: 17; d_call: -; cdr3_aa: CASSKAPSGLNTGELFF; cdr3_nt: TGTGCCAGCAGCAAAGCGCCTAGCGGGTTGAACACCGGGGAGCTGTTTTTT
clone_size: -; j_call: TRBJ1-5; v_call: TRBV4-1; cdr3_length: 15; d_call: -; cdr3_aa: CASSQDVQINQPQHF; cdr3_nt: TGCGCCAGCAGCCAAGATGTACAGATTAATCAGCCCCAGCATTTT
clone_size: -; j_call: TRBJ2-2; v_call: TRBV5-6; cdr3_length: 16; d_call: TRBD2; cdr3_aa: CASSPAGGENTGELFF; cdr3_nt: TGTGCCAGCAGCCCAGCGGGGGGGGAGAACACCGGGGAGCTGTTTTTT
clone_size: -; j_call: TRBJ2-7; v_call: TRBV10-3; cdr3_length: 12; d_call: -; cdr3_aa: CAIRTSSYEQYF; cdr3_nt: TGTGCCATCAGGACTAGCTCCTACGAGCAGTACTTC
clone_size: -; j_call: TRBJ2-1; v_call: TRBV7-6; cdr3_length: 15; d_call: -; cdr3_aa: CASSLDRADYNEQFF; cdr3_nt: TGTGCCAGCAGCTTAGACAGGGCTGACTACAATGAGCAGTTCTTC
clone_size: -; j_call: TRBJ1-4; v_call: TRBV25-1; cdr3_length: 14; d_call: -; cdr3_aa: CASREESTNEKLFF; cdr3_nt: TGTGCCAGCAGGGAAGAGTCTACTAATGAAAAACTGTTTTTT
clone_size: -; j_call: TRBJ1-1; v_call: TRBV4-2; cdr3_length: 13; d_call: -; cdr3_aa: CASTPGSNTEAFF; cdr3_nt: TGTGCCAGCACCCCCGGGAGTAACACTGAAGCTTTCTTT
clone_size: -; j_call: TRBJ1-5; v_call: TRBV5-1; cdr3_length: 15; d_call: -; cdr3_aa: CASSLTGNSNQPQHF; cdr3_nt: TGCGCCAGCAGCCTCACAGGTAATAGCAATCAGCCCCAGCATTTT